This T cell receptor beta chain is drawn from a study of memory CD4+ T cells and cytomegalovirus serostatus. Looking at the study overall: This sample comes from healthy Belgian adults, 9 CMV seropositive, approximately 25 seronegative.

The sort gate was single viable CD3+CD4+CD8-CD45RO+ cells for memory CD4+ T cells. Libraries were prepared by immunoSEQ multiplex PCR; TCRdb keeps only in-frame clonotypes and omits some of them. The sample carries approximately 56,000 clones, more than 75% recorded once. The CDR3 is 15 amino acids. Looked up from germline, CDR1 is KGHSH and CDR2 is LQKENI. J gave up 1 base and V 0 bases, and 3 bases lay outside the gene matches. Overall study findings and caveats: About two fifths of the roughly 150 known CMV-associated TCRbeta sequences appeared in CD4+ memory.

A note on this clone: Its antigen is not identified.

The sample consisted of memory CD4+ T cells from blood. The rearrangement uses TRBV18 and TRBJ2-7, with TRBD1 matching over 7 bases. The sequence was obtained from an adult in good health and CMV-seronegative. CDR3 nucleotide sequence: TGTGCCAGCTCACCACCGACGACAGGGTCCTACGAGCAGTACTTC. Translated, it gives CASSPPTTGSYEQYF.